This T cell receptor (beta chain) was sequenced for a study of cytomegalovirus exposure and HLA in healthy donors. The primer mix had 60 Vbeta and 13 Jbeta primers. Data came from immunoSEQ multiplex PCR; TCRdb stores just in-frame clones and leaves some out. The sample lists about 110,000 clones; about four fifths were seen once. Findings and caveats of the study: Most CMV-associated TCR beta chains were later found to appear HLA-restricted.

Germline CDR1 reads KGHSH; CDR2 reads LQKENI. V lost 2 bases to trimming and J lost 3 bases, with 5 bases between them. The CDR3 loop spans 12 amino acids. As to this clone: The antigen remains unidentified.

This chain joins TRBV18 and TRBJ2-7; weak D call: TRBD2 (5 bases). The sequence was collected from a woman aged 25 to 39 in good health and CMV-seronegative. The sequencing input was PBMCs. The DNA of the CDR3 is TGTGCCAGCTCACCAGGGAGCTACGAGCAGTACTTC. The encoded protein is CASSPGSYEQYF.